The next 9 T cell receptor beta chains were all read from a single sample in a study of a mutant IDH1 vaccine in newly diagnosed glioma. Time point in this sample: baseline, week 1 (first vaccination visit). Indicated treatment: pre-vaccination baseline after standard-of-care therapy. Data came from immunoSEQ multiplex PCR; TCRdb stores just in-frame clones and leaves some out. The profile shows approximately 70,000 clones, around 79% of them singletons. Sample: PBMCs, taken from a glioma patient treated with radiotherapy, temozolomide or both. Receptors originate from a man aged 45-60 years with glioma.

The gene calls are TRBV6-1 and TRBJ2-1; possibly TRBD1 for D (5 bases). The CDR3 has 12 residues. Germline-derived CDR1 and CDR2 are MNHNS and SASEGT. V shed 4 bases and J shed 7 bases, with 8 bases lying between them. CDR3 coding DNA: TGTGCCAGCAGTGTTCAGGGAAATGAGCAGTTCTTC. It yields the protein CASSVQGNEQFF.

The rearrangement joins TRBV5-1 to TRBJ1-2, with D perhaps matching TRBD1 (5 bases). The germline gives CDR1 SGHRS, CDR2 YFSETQ. The CDR3 has 14 amino acids. V shed 2 bases and J shed 3 bases, with 11 bases lying between them. This CDR3 reads CASSFGGFDYGYTF. CDR3 coding DNA: TGCGCCAGCAGCTTTGGGGGTTTCGACTATGGCTACACCTTC.

The J gene is TRBJ2-2, the V gene TRBV9, with D perhaps matching TRBD1 (5 bases). Germline V gene data show CDR1 as SGDLS and CDR2 as YYNGEE. The germline V and J ends were trimmed by 0 bases and 5 bases, with 11 bases remaining between them. The CDR3 is 15 amino acids. DNA of the CDR3: TGTGCCAGCAGCGTAGTTCAGGGTGTTACCGGGGAGCTGTTTTTT. This encodes CASSVVQGVTGELFF.

J is TRBJ2-2 and V is TRBV7-9; D may correspond to TRBD1 or TRBD2 (6 bases each). The CDR3 contains 14 residues. The V end lost 3 bases, the J end lost 5 bases, and 10 bases lay between the germline ends. Germline V lookup: CDR1 SEHNR, CDR2 FQNEAQ (reference sequence). CDR3 residues: CASSFRGGTGELFF. CDR3 in DNA: TGTGCCAGCAGCTTCAGGGGAGGAACCGGGGAGCTGTTTTTT. Combining the CDR3 with reference TRBV7-9 and TRBJ2-2 gives the whole variable domain DTGVSQNPRHKITKRGQNVTFRCDPISEHNRLYWYRQTLGQGPEFLTYFQNEAQLEKSRLLSDRFSAERPKGSFSTLEIQRTEQGDSAMYLCASSFRGGTGELFFGEGSRLTVL.

This clone came up a few times. The chain links TRBV13 to TRBJ2-3, with a tentative D call TRBD2 (5 bases). Germline assignment: CDR1 PRHDT and CDR2 FYEKMQ (reference sequence). Trimming removed 5 bases at V and 2 bases at J, with 14 bases between. This CDR3 is 15 amino acids long. Here the CDR3 reads CASSPGDSLTDTQYF. CDR3 nucleotides: TGTGCCAGCAGCCCCGGGGATTCCCTCACAGATACGCAGTATTTT.

The rearrangement links TRBV2 to TRBJ1-1; D is unclear. CDR1 is SNHLY and CDR2 is FYNNEI in the germline V gene. The V end lost 2 bases, the J end lost 0 bases, and 13 bases lay between the germline ends. CDR3 size: 16 residues. The CDR3 spells CASSESGLLMNTEAFF. CDR3 DNA: TGTGCCAGCAGTGAATCCGGTCTGCTGATGAACACTGAAGCTTTCTTT. Filled out from reference TRBV2 and TRBJ1-1, the complete variable domain reads EPEVTQTPSHQVTQMGQEVILRCVPISNHLYFYWYRQILGQKVEFLVSFYNNEISEKSEIFDDQFSVERPDGSNFTLKIRSTKLEDSAMYFCASSESGLLMNTEAFFGQGTRLTVV.

This clone was seen only a few times. This chain joins TRBV6-1 and TRBJ1-1, with a possible D match to TRBD1 (6 bases). From germline, CDR1 is MNHNS and CDR2 SASEGT. Trimming left V 2 bases short and J 3 bases short, with 7 bases between. The CDR3 sequence is 13 residues long. CDR3 DNA sequence: TGTGCCAGCAGTGAAAGGGGGGACACTGAAGCTTTCTTT. Its protein is CASSERGDTEAFF.

In this sample, this clone turned up a few times. This rearrangement joins TRBV5-1 to TRBJ2-7; D perhaps matches TRBD2 (5 bases). Germline V CDR1 and CDR2: SGHRS, YFSETQ. V lost 0 bases to trimming and J lost 5 bases, with 15 bases between them. This CDR3 region has 15 residues. The CDR3 here is CASSLGVGRTDEQYF. CDR3 nucleotide sequence: TGCGCCAGCAGCTTGGGAGTAGGGAGAACTGACGAGCAGTACTTC.

This clone turned up a few times. This chain joins TRBV30 and TRBJ1-1; tentative D call: TRBD1 (6 bases). V gave up 2 bases and J gave up 4 bases, with 17 bases separating them. The CDR3 runs 15 residues. In germline, CDR1 is GTSNPN, CDR2 SVGIG (reference sequence). The chain's CDR3 is CAWSLGGAGGTEAFF. The CDR3 bases are TGTGCCTGGAGTTTAGGGGGGGCTGGAGGCACTGAAGCTTTCTTT.